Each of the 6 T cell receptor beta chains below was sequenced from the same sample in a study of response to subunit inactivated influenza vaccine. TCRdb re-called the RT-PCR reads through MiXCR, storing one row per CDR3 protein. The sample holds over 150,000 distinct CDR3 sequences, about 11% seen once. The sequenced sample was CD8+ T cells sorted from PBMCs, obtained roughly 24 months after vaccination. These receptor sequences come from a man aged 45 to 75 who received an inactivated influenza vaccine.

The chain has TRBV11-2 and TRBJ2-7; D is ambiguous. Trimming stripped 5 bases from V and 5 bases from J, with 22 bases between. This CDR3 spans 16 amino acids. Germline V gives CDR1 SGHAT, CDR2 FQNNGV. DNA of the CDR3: TGTGCCAGCAGCCCGCTTTTTGCCCAAAAGCCGGACGAGCAGTACTTC. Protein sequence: CASSPLFAQKPDEQYF.

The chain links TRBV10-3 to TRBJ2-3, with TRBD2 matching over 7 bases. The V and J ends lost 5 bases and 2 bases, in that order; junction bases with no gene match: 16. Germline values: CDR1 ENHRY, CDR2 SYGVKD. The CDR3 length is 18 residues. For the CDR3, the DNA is TGTGCCATCAGTTCAGGACGGGCGCGGGAGCAAATCACAGATACGCAGTATTTT. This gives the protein CAISSGRAREQITDTQYF.

The CDR3 loop reads CASSYRDRGNSPLHF. CDR3 nucleotides: TGTGCCAGCAGTTACCGGGACAGGGGTAATTCACCCCTCCACTTT. V usage is TRBV6-5 and J usage is TRBJ1-6; 10 bases are shared with TRBD1. The germline V gene encodes CDR1 MNHEY and CDR2 SVGAGI. The CDR3 sequence is 15 residues long. Unmatched junction bases numbered 1, after V lost 2 bases and J lost 6 bases.

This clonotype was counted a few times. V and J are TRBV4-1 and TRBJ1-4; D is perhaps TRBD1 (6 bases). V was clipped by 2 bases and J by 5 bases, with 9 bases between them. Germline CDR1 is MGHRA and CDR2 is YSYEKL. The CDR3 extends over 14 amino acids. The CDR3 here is CASSQRTVNEKLFF. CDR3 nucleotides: TGCGCCAGCAGCCAACGGACAGTAAATGAAAAACTGTTTTTT.

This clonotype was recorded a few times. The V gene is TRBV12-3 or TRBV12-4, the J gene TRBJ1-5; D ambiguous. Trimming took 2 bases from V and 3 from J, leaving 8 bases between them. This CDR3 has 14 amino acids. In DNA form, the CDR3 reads TGTGCCAGCAGTTTACTGACGGACAATCAGCCCCAGCATTTT. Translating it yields CASSLLTDNQPQHF.

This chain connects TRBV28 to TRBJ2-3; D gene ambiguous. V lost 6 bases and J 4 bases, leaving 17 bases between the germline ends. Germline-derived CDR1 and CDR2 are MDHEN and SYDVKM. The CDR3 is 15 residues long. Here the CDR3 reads CASSPAASRPDTQYF. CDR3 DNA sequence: TGTGCCAGCAGCCCCGCGGCTTCGAGGCCAGATACGCAGTATTTT.